A selection of T cell receptor beta chains follows, all from one sample in a study of T cell changes during pregnancy in multiple sclerosis. Method: immunoSEQ multiplex PCR; TCRdb's copy keeps in-frame clones and lacks some. The repertoire holds tens of thousands of clones, with about 90% as singletons. The source material was peripheral blood, sampled after pregnancy. All receptors come from a female donor with multiple sclerosis, enrolled in a pregnancy study. Each CDR3 is given with its conserved first and last residue. A D gene is named only where the DNA matches it firmly. Some rows have no size entry. The others give once, few or many, or a class for an expanded clone.

D gene: TRBD2
J gene: TRBJ2-3
clone size: .
V gene: TRBV4-1
CDR3 DNA: TGCGCCAGCAGGAGACTAGCGTCCCTACCAGATACGCAGTATTTT
CDR3 protein: CASRRLASLPDTQYF

D gene: TRBD1
J gene: TRBJ2-3
clone size: .
V gene: TRBV5-4
CDR3 DNA: TGTGCCAGCAGCTTGGAGGGGGCTGCGGCAGATACGCAGTATTTT
CDR3 protein: CASSLEGAAADTQYF

D gene: .
J gene: TRBJ1-4
clone size: .
V gene: TRBV28
CDR3 DNA: TGTGCCAGCAGTTCCTCGGGGGGGGCCTTTAATGAAAAACTGTTTTTT
CDR3 protein: CASSSSGGAFNEKLFF

D gene: TRBD2
J gene: TRBJ2-1
clone size: .
V gene: TRBV19
CDR3 DNA: TGTGCCAGTAGTACCGGGGGACTAGCGGGAGGAGGTGAGCAGTTCTTC
CDR3 protein: CASSTGGLAGGGEQFF

D gene: .
J gene: TRBJ2-7
clone size: .
V gene: TRBV5-1
CDR3 DNA: TGCGCCAGCAGCTTGGAGCAGGGTCTTCTTAGGGAGCAGTACTTC
CDR3 protein: CASSLEQGLLREQYF

D gene: TRBD2
J gene: TRBJ2-3
clone size: .
V gene: TRBV6-1
CDR3 DNA: TGTGCCAGCAGTGATCGGGAGGGAGGGCCAGATACGCAGTATTTT
CDR3 protein: CASSDREGGPDTQYF

D gene: TRBD1
J gene: TRBJ1-2
clone size: .
V gene: TRBV10-3
CDR3 DNA: TGTGCCATCAGTGAGCCACTCGGGACAGGGGTTGGCTACACCTTC
CDR3 protein: CAISEPLGTGVGYTF

D gene: .
J gene: TRBJ2-1
clone size: .
V gene: TRBV7-8
CDR3 DNA: TGTGCCAGCAGCACATCGACTAGCAATGAGCAGTTCTTC
CDR3 protein: CASSTSTSNEQFF

D gene: TRBD2
J gene: TRBJ2-1
clone size: .
V gene: TRBV7-2
CDR3 DNA: TGTGCCAGCAGCTTAGCGGGCCTAGCGGAGGGATACAATGAGCAGTTCTTC
CDR3 protein: CASSLAGLAEGYNEQFF

D gene: TRBD2
J gene: TRBJ2-7
clone size: once
V gene: TRBV5-1
CDR3 DNA: TGCGCCAGCAGCTTGACTAGCGGGAGGAGCTCCTACGAGCAGTACTTC
CDR3 protein: CASSLTSGRSSYEQYF

D gene: TRBD2
J gene: TRBJ2-1
clone size: .
V gene: TRBV6-1
CDR3 DNA: TGTGCCAGCAGTGAACTAGCGGGAGGATGGTTCTTC
CDR3 protein: CASSELAGGWFF

D gene: .
J gene: TRBJ1-2
clone size: .
V gene: TRBV4-2
CDR3 DNA: TGTGCCAGCAGCCAAGTTCAGGATTATGGCTACACCTTC
CDR3 protein: CASSQVQDYGYTF

D gene: .
J gene: TRBJ2-7
clone size: .
V gene: TRBV6-1
CDR3 DNA: TGTGCCAGCAGTGATCAGGGGCTCTCCTACGAGCAGTACTTC
CDR3 protein: CASSDQGLSYEQYF

D gene: TRBD2
J gene: TRBJ2-1
clone size: .
V gene: TRBV5-1
CDR3 DNA: TGCGCCAGCAGCCTTGACCCTAGCGGGGGGAACAATGAGCAGTTCTTC
CDR3 protein: CASSLDPSGGNNEQFF

D gene: .
J gene: TRBJ2-1
clone size: .
V gene: TRBV25-1
CDR3 DNA: TGTGCCAGCAGTGAATTTACCGGTAGTGAGCAGTTCTTC
CDR3 protein: CASSEFTGSEQFF

D gene: .
J gene: TRBJ2-7
clone size: .
V gene: TRBV6-6
CDR3 DNA: TGTGCCAGCAGTAACCCGCGGGAAGGCTACGAGCAGTACTTC
CDR3 protein: CASSNPREGYEQYF

D gene: TRBD1
J gene: TRBJ1-2
clone size: once
V gene: TRBV4-3
CDR3 DNA: TGCGCCAGCAGCCAGGCGCGGACAGGGCCTCGAGGGTATGGCTACACCTTC
CDR3 protein: CASSQARTGPRGYGYTF

D gene: TRBD2
J gene: TRBJ2-7
clone size: .
V gene: TRBV18
CDR3 DNA: TGTGCCAGCTCACCCCCGGGACTAGCGGGAGGCGACGAGCAGTACTTC
CDR3 protein: CASSPPGLAGGDEQYF